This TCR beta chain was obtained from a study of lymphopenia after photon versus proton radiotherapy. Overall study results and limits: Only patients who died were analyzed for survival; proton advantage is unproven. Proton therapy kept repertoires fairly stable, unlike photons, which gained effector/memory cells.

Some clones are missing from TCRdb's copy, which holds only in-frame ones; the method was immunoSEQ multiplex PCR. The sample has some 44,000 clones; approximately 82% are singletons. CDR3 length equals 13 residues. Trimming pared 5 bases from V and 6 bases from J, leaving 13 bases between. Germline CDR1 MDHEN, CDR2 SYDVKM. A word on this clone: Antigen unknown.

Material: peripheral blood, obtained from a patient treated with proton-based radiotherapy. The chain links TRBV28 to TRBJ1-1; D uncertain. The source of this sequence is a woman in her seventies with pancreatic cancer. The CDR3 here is CASSRNKIPEAFF. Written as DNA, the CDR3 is TGTGCCAGCAGTCGTAACAAGATCCCTGAAGCTTTCTTT.